This TCR beta chain emerged from a study of T cell repertoires in cytomegalovirus infection. Study summary: The authors used CMV epitopes that were HLA-C-restricted (recently identified) and HLA-B-restricted (well studied). Signatures in public TCR beta sequences pointed to both CMV infection and matching HLA type. Findings of the study overall: Carriers of CMV and the relevant HLA type were discriminated by public TCR beta frequency. In two of eight donors, the top clonotype was HLA-C-restricted CMV-specific.

In the case of this clonotype: Its matching antigen is unknown.

TCRdb used MiXCR to reprocess the reads, holding one entry per CDR3 protein. This sample has approximately 1,000,000 distinct CDR3 sequences; around 31% occur once, and the top ten carry roughly an eighth. This receptor was identified in a human donor in good health (CMV status not recorded). Some clones in this sample may be carry-over from other donors' samples. The sample here was cultured CD8+ T cells from PBMCs, taken from culture after CMV antigen stimulation.

The CDR3 sequence: CASSPGLAENTGELFF. CDR3 sequence (DNA): TGTGCCAGCAGCCCTGGACTAGCGGAGAACACCGGGGAGCTGTTTTTT. The gene calls are TRBV12-3 or TRBV12-4 and TRBJ2-2, with 10 bases matching TRBD2. The CDR3 is made up of 16 amino acids. Trimming at V came to 6 bases and at J to 1 base, leaving 5 bases not matched to a gene.